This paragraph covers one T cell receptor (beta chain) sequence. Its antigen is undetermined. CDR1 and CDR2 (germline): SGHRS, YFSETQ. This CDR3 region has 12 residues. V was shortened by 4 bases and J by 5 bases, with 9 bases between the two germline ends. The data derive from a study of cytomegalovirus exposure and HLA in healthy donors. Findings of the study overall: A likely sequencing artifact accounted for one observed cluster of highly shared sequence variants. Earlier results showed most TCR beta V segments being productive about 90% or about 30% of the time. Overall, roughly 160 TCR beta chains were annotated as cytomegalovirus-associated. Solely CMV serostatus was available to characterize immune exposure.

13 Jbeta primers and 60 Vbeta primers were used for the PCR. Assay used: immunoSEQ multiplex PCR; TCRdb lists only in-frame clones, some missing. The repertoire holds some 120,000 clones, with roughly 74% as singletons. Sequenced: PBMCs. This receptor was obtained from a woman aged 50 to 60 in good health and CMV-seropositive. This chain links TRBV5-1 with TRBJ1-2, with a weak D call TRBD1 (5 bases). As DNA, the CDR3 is TGCGCCAGCAGCGCAGGGCTTTATGGCTACACCTTC. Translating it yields CASSAGLYGYTF. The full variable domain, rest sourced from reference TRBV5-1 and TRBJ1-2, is KAGVTQTPRYLIKTRGQQVTLSCSPISGHRSVSWYQQTPGQGLQFLFEYFSETQRNKGNFPGRFSGRQFSNSRSEMNVSTLELGDSALYLCASSAGLYGYTFGSGTRLTVV.